This T cell receptor beta chain originates from a study of CD8 T cells in Susac syndrome. The germline gives CDR1 SEHNR, CDR2 FQNEAQ (reference sequence). V gave up 5 bases and J gave up 3 bases; unmatched junction bases: 9. The CDR3 loop spans 15 amino acids. It was with random hexamers that roughly 0.5 to 1 ug RNA was reverse transcribed. The method of amplification for TCR beta CDR3 was immunoSEQ multiplex PCR, covering 54 Vbeta and 13 Jbeta. Each CDR3 protein gets one entry after TCRdb re-called the immunoSEQ multiplex PCR reads with MiXCR. In the table there are about 140,000 distinct CDR3 sequences, about 94% of which are singletons.

This sequence originates from a human donor in good health. This rearrangement joins TRBV7-9 to TRBJ2-7; 8 bases are a match to TRBD1. Sequenced input: CD8+ T cells from PBMCs. CDR3 in DNA: TGTGCCAGCAGCACAGCCCGGGACAGGAGCTACGAGCAGTACTTC. Protein: CASSTARDRSYEQYF.